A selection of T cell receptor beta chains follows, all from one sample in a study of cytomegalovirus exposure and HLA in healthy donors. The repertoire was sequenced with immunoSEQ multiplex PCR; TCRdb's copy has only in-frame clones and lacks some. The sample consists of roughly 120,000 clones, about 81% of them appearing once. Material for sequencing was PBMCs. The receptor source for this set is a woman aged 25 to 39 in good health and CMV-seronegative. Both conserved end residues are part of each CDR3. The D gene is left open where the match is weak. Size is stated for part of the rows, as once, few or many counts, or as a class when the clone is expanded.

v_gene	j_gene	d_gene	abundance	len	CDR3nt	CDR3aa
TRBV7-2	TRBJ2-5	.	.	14	TGTGCCAGCAGCCCGGGACACGGGCAAGAGACCCAGTACTTC	CASSPGHGQETQYF
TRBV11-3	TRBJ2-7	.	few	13	TGTGCCAGCAGGACAGGGACTTCCTACGAGCAGTACTTC	CASRTGTSYEQYF
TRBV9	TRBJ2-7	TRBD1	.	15	TGTGCCAGCAGCGCTCCGGGACAGGGAACCTACGAGCAGTACTTC	CASSAPGQGTYEQYF
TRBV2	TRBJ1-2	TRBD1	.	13	TGTGCCAGCAGTGGGACAGGGGGCTATGGCTACACCTTC	CASSGTGGYGYTF
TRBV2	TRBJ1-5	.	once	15	TGTGCCAGCAGCACGGACGGGATCGCCAATCAGCCCCAGCATTTT	CASSTDGIANQPQHF
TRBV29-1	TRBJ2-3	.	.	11	TGCAGCGCTCCTAACCGGGACTCGCAGTATTTT	CSAPNRDSQYF
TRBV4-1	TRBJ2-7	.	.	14	TGCGCCAGCAGCCAAGGCACGGTAACCTACGAGCAGTACTTC	CASSQGTVTYEQYF
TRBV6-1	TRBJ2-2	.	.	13	TGTGCCAGCAGTGACAGGGACACCGGGGAGCTGTTTTTT	CASSDRDTGELFF
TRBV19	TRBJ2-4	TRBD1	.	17	TGTGCCAGTAAAGATGTGGGACAGGGGGCGGCCAAAAACATTCAGTACTTC	CASKDVGQGAAKNIQYF
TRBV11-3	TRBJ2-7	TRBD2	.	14	TGTGCCAGCAGCCTGACTAGCGGGAACAACGAGCAGTACTTC	CASSLTSGNNEQYF
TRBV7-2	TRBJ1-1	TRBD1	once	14	TGTGCCAGCAGGCGACAGGGGGTAAACACTGAAGCTTTCTTT	CASRRQGVNTEAFF
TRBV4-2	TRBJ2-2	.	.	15	TGTGCCAGCAGCCAAGATGGGCTGTACACCGGGGAGCTGTTTTTT	CASSQDGLYTGELFF
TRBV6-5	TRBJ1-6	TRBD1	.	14	TGTGCCAGCAGCCCAGGACAGGGGGGCTCACCCCTCCACTTT	CASSPGQGGSPLHF
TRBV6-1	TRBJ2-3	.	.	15	TGTGCCAGCAGTGAAGTAACTAGCTACGCAGATACGCAGTATTTT	CASSEVTSYADTQYF
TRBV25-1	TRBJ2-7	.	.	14	TGTGCCAGCAGTGACGGCGGGAACTCCTACGAGCAGTACTTC	CASSDGGNSYEQYF
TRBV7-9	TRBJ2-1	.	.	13	TGTGCCAGCAGCTTAACTCCCTACAATGAGCAGTTCTTC	CASSLTPYNEQFF
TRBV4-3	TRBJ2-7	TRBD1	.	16	TGCGCCAGCAGCCACCCTCCGGGACAGGGAACCTACGAGCAGTACTTC	CASSHPPGQGTYEQYF
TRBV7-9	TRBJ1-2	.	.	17	TGTGCCAGCAGCTTAGTAGGGGAACAGGGCTCCAACTATGGCTACACCTTC	CASSLVGEQGSNYGYTF
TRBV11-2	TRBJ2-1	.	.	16	TGTGCCAGCAGCTATACTGGCGGGCTCTTGGGACTTGAGCAGTTCTTC	CASSYTGGLLGLEQFF
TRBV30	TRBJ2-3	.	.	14	TGTGCCTGGAGTCCGGGACTGATCACAGATACGCAGTATTTT	CAWSPGLITDTQYF
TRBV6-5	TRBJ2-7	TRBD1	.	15	TGTGCCAGCAGCCCGAGGGGACAGGGGAAGCACGAGCAGTACTTC	CASSPRGQGKHEQYF
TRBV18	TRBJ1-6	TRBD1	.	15	TGTGCCAGCTCACCGACTGACAGGGCGAGACACCCCCTCCACTTT	CASSPTDRARHPLHF
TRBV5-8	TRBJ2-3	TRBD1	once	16	TGTGCCAGCAGCGGCGGACAGGGGGCAATTACAGATACGCAGTATTTT	CASSGGQGAITDTQYF
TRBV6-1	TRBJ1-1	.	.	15	TGTGCCAGCAGACCCAAAGGGGGTACGAACACTGAAGCTTTCTTT	CASRPKGGTNTEAFF
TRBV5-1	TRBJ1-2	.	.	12	TGCGCCAGCAGCTTGGACGGCTATGGCTACACCTTC	CASSLDGYGYTF
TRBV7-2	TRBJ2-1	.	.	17	TGTGCCAGCAGCTTCCGGGAGATTGGGAGGAGCTACAATGAGCAGTTCTTC	CASSFREIGRSYNEQFF
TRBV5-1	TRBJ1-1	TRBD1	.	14	TGCGCCAGCAGCCCCCGGGACAGCAACACTGAAGCTTTCTTT	CASSPRDSNTEAFF
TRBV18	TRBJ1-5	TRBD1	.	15	TGTGCCAGCTCACTCCACAGGGGTGTGGATCAGCCCCAGCATTTT	CASSLHRGVDQPQHF
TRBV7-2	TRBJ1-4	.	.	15	TGTGCCAGCAGTTTAGACAGTACAACTAATGAAAAACTGTTTTTT	CASSLDSTTNEKLFF
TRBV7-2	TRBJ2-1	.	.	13	TGTGCCAGCAGGAAGCAGGGTTCAAATGAGCAGTTCTTC	CASRKQGSNEQFF
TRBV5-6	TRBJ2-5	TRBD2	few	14	TGTGCCAGCAGCTTGGCGGGGGGGAGAGAGACCCAGTACTTC	CASSLAGGRETQYF
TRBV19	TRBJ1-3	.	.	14	TGTGCCAGTAGTATTGGAGTCGCTGGAAACACCATATATTTT	CASSIGVAGNTIYF
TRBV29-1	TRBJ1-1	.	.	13	TGCAGCGCCGGACAGACCCTGAACACTGAAGCTTTCTTT	CSAGQTLNTEAFF
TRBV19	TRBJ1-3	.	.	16	TGTGCCAGTAGTATAGATCGATGGGCGCTGGGAAACACCATATATTTT	CASSIDRWALGNTIYF
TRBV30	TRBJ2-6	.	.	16	TGTGCCTGGAGTGTATTGGGGGGAACTGGGGCCAACGTCCTGACTTTC	CAWSVLGGTGANVLTF
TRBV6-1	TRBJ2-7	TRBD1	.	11	TGTGCCAGCAGGACAGGGGCCGAGCAGTACTTC	CASRTGAEQYF
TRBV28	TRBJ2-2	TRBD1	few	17	TGTGCCAGCAGTATCACCGGGACAGGGGGTCTATGGGGGGAGCTGTTTTTT	CASSITGTGGLWGELFF
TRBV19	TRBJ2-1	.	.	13	TGTGCCAGTAGTGTGGACTGGGGCAATGAGCAGTTCTTC	CASSVDWGNEQFF
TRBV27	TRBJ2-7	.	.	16	TGTGCCAGCAGTTTAATTAGCAGGGAGGTTCCCTACGAGCAGTACTTC	CASSLISREVPYEQYF
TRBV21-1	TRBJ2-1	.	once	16	TGTGCCAGCAGTTATCTCGTGGTTCCCGGCGCGGGTGAGCAGTTCTTC	CASSYLVVPGAGEQFF
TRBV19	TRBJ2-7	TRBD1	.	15	TGTGCCAGTAGTATAGCCCAGGGGGCTATTTACGAGCAGTACTTC	CASSIAQGAIYEQYF